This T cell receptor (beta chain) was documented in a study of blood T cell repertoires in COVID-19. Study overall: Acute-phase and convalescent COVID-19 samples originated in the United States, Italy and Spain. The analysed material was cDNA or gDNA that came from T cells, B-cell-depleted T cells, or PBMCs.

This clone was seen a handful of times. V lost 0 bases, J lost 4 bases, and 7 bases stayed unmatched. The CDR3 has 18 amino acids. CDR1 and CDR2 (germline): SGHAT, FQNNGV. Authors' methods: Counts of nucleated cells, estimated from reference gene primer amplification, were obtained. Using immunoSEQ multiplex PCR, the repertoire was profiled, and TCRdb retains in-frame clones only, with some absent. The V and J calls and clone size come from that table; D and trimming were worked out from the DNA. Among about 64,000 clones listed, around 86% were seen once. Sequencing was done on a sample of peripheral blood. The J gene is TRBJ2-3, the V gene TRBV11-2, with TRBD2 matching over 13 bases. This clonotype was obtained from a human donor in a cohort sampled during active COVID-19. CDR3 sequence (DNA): TGTGCCAGCAGCTTAGATGGGTGGACTAGCGGGGGCGCAGATACGCAGTATTTT. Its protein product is CASSLDGWTSGGADTQYF.